Listed below are T cell receptor beta chains from one sample, sequenced in a study of T cell repertoires in cytomegalovirus infection. From the reads, TCRdb called clonotypes with MiXCR, one entry per CDR3 protein. This table holds 230,000 or so distinct CDR3 sequences, more than 15% found once. Sequencing was performed on CD8+ T cells from PBMCs. Every receptor here comes from a human donor in good health (CMV status not recorded). Some clones in this sample may be carry-over from other donors' samples. Both conserved end residues are part of each CDR3. D genes are given only for firm matches. Only part of the rows carry a size: once, few, many, or a class if the clone is expanded.

clone_size: -; j_call: TRBJ1-2; d_call: TRBD1; v_call: TRBV15; cdr3_aa: CATSSPGQGLGYGYTF; cdr3_nt: TGTGCCACCAGCAGTCCGGGACAGGGCCTTGGTTATGGCTACACCTTC
clone_size: -; j_call: TRBJ2-1; d_call: TRBD1; v_call: TRBV4-1; cdr3_aa: CASSQAGTGYNEQFF; cdr3_nt: TGCGCCAGCAGCCAAGCCGGGACAGGATACAATGAGCAGTTCTTC
clone_size: few; j_call: TRBJ1-6; d_call: -; v_call: TRBV28; cdr3_aa: CASSLGQPYNSPLHF; cdr3_nt: TGTGCCAGCAGTTTAGGACAGCCTTATAATTCACCCCTCCACTTT
clone_size: -; j_call: TRBJ2-1; d_call: TRBD2; v_call: TRBV5-5; cdr3_aa: CASSLVASGLAGGSNEQFF; cdr3_nt: TGTGCCAGCAGCTTGGTGGCCAGCGGACTAGCGGGGGGTTCGAATGAGCAGTTCTTC
clone_size: -; j_call: TRBJ2-5; d_call: -; v_call: TRBV7-9; cdr3_aa: CASSLITGQETQYF; cdr3_nt: TGTGCCAGCAGCTTAATAACGGGCCAAGAGACCCAGTACTTC
clone_size: -; j_call: TRBJ1-5; d_call: -; v_call: TRBV27; cdr3_aa: CASRPGGPYQPQHF; cdr3_nt: TGTGCCAGCAGGCCCGGGGGGCCATATCAGCCCCAGCATTTT
clone_size: many; j_call: TRBJ1-1; d_call: TRBD1; v_call: TRBV12-3/TRBV12-4; cdr3_aa: CASSLAPQGATEAFF; cdr3_nt: TGTGCCAGCAGTTTAGCGCCTCAGGGGGCGACTGAAGCTTTCTTT
clone_size: many; j_call: TRBJ1-6; d_call: -; v_call: TRBV6-6; cdr3_aa: CASSPDSSYNSPLHF; cdr3_nt: TGTGCCAGCAGCCCTGATAGCTCCTATAATTCACCCCTCCACTTT
clone_size: many; j_call: TRBJ1-1; d_call: -; v_call: TRBV12-3/TRBV12-4; cdr3_aa: CASSPPGRVGITEAFF; cdr3_nt: TGTGCCAGCAGTCCACCCGGGCGGGTAGGGATCACTGAAGCTTTCTTT
clone_size: many; j_call: TRBJ1-1; d_call: -; v_call: TRBV7-9; cdr3_aa: CASRLDGEAFF; cdr3_nt: TGTGCCAGCAGGTTGGACGGTGAAGCTTTCTTT
clone_size: -; j_call: TRBJ2-3; d_call: TRBD2; v_call: TRBV28; cdr3_aa: CASSLAGLAGGPGSDTQYF; cdr3_nt: TGTGCCAGCAGTCTAGCGGGTCTAGCGGGGGGACCGGGGTCAGATACGCAGTATTTT
clone_size: few; j_call: TRBJ1-1; d_call: TRBD1; v_call: TRBV12-3/TRBV12-4; cdr3_aa: CASTPDRANTEAFF; cdr3_nt: TGTGCCAGCACCCCGGACAGGGCGAACACTGAAGCTTTCTTT
clone_size: many; j_call: TRBJ2-7; d_call: -; v_call: TRBV7-9; cdr3_aa: CASSPFSNEQYF; cdr3_nt: TGTGCCAGCAGCCCATTTTCAAACGAGCAGTACTTC
clone_size: -; j_call: TRBJ1-2; d_call: -; v_call: TRBV27; cdr3_aa: CANSLGANYGYTF; cdr3_nt: TGTGCCAACAGCCTGGGGGCTAACTATGGCTACACCTTC
clone_size: many; j_call: TRBJ2-2; d_call: -; v_call: TRBV7-9; cdr3_aa: CASSLVQGTNTGELFF; cdr3_nt: TGTGCCAGCAGCTTAGTACAGGGAACGAACACCGGGGAGCTGTTTTTT
clone_size: many; j_call: TRBJ1-3; d_call: -; v_call: TRBV7-2; cdr3_aa: CASSLAVINPGNTIYF; cdr3_nt: TGTGCCAGCAGCTTAGCAGTTATAAACCCCGGAAACACCATATATTTT
clone_size: -; j_call: TRBJ2-3; d_call: -; v_call: TRBV13; cdr3_aa: CASSLEVAGTVDTQYF; cdr3_nt: TGTGCCAGCAGCTTGGAGGTAGCGGGGACAGTAGATACGCAGTATTTT
clone_size: few; j_call: TRBJ2-2; d_call: -; v_call: TRBV5-5; cdr3_aa: CASTIRRGAYTGELFF; cdr3_nt: TGTGCCAGCACCATTAGACGGGGGGCTTACACCGGGGAGCTGTTTTTT
clone_size: many; j_call: TRBJ2-5; d_call: -; v_call: TRBV7-8; cdr3_aa: CASSLGRWVQETQYF; cdr3_nt: TGTGCCAGCAGCTTAGGTCGTTGGGTACAAGAGACCCAGTACTTC
clone_size: -; j_call: TRBJ2-5; d_call: -; v_call: TRBV12-3/TRBV12-4; cdr3_aa: CASSEGGIQETQYF; cdr3_nt: TGTGCCAGCAGTGAGGGGGGAATCCAAGAGACCCAGTACTTC
clone_size: -; j_call: TRBJ1-5; d_call: TRBD1; v_call: TRBV4-1; cdr3_aa: CASSPDRVQPQHF; cdr3_nt: TGCGCCAGCAGCCCGGACAGGGTCCAGCCCCAGCATTTT
clone_size: few; j_call: TRBJ2-7; d_call: -; v_call: TRBV20-1; cdr3_aa: CSATPLTQIYEQYF; cdr3_nt: TGCAGTGCTACCCCCTTGACACAGATCTACGAGCAGTACTTC
clone_size: -; j_call: TRBJ2-1; d_call: TRBD2; v_call: TRBV12-3/TRBV12-4; cdr3_aa: CASSPTSGGLNEQFF; cdr3_nt: TGTGCCAGCAGCCCGACTAGCGGGGGACTTAATGAGCAGTTCTTC
clone_size: many; j_call: TRBJ1-1; d_call: TRBD1; v_call: TRBV7-6; cdr3_aa: CASSQGQGYTEAFF; cdr3_nt: TGTGCCAGCAGCCAGGGACAGGGGTACACTGAAGCTTTCTTT
clone_size: many; j_call: TRBJ1-2; d_call: -; v_call: TRBV7-9; cdr3_aa: CASSTSGASYGYTF; cdr3_nt: TGTGCCAGCAGCACCTCGGGCGCCTCGTATGGCTACACCTTC
clone_size: few; j_call: TRBJ1-1; d_call: -; v_call: TRBV18; cdr3_aa: CASSQDTRYMNTEAFF; cdr3_nt: TGTGCCAGCTCACAAGATACGAGGTACATGAACACTGAAGCTTTCTTT
clone_size: many; j_call: TRBJ2-7; d_call: TRBD2; v_call: TRBV6-2/TRBV6-3; cdr3_aa: CASSVAGGSYEQYF; cdr3_nt: TGTGCCAGCAGCGTAGCGGGGGGCTCCTACGAGCAGTACTTC
clone_size: few; j_call: TRBJ1-5; d_call: -; v_call: TRBV24-1; cdr3_aa: CATSDNDTNQPQHF; cdr3_nt: TGTGCCACCAGTGACAACGACACAAATCAGCCCCAGCATTTT
clone_size: few; j_call: TRBJ1-1; d_call: -; v_call: TRBV6-2/TRBV6-3; cdr3_aa: CASSPGLTNTEAFF; cdr3_nt: TGTGCCAGCAGTCCGGGACTCACGAACACTGAAGCTTTCTTT
clone_size: few; j_call: TRBJ2-3; d_call: -; v_call: TRBV28; cdr3_aa: CASSEKPGPRQYF; cdr3_nt: TGTGCCAGCAGTGAGAAACCGGGACCCAGGCAGTATTTT
clone_size: few; j_call: TRBJ2-1; d_call: -; v_call: TRBV7-6; cdr3_aa: CASSLTEAGNEQFF; cdr3_nt: TGTGCCAGCAGCTTAACCGAGGCGGGGAATGAGCAGTTCTTC
clone_size: -; j_call: TRBJ2-1; d_call: TRBD1; v_call: TRBV4-1; cdr3_aa: CASSQDLRGPTLSSYNEQFF; cdr3_nt: TGCGCCAGCAGCCAAGATCTTAGGGGGCCTACCCTTAGCTCCTACAATGAGCAGTTCTTC
clone_size: -; j_call: TRBJ2-3; d_call: -; v_call: TRBV27; cdr3_aa: CASKGGQWTDTQYF; cdr3_nt: TGTGCCAGCAAGGGGGGCCAATGGACAGATACGCAGTATTTT
clone_size: many; j_call: TRBJ2-7; d_call: TRBD1; v_call: TRBV7-6; cdr3_aa: CASSSIASGQVLYEQYF; cdr3_nt: TGTGCCAGCAGCTCGATAGCCTCAGGACAGGTCCTCTACGAGCAGTACTTC
clone_size: few; j_call: TRBJ2-3; d_call: TRBD2; v_call: TRBV20-1; cdr3_aa: CSALAGVFRDTQYF; cdr3_nt: TGCAGTGCACTAGCGGGGGTTTTCCGCGATACGCAGTATTTT
clone_size: -; j_call: TRBJ2-5; d_call: TRBD2; v_call: TRBV20-1; cdr3_aa: CSARSGRETQYF; cdr3_nt: TGCAGTGCTCGTAGCGGGCGGGAGACCCAGTACTTC
clone_size: -; j_call: TRBJ2-7; d_call: -; v_call: TRBV27; cdr3_aa: CASSFVDEVGQYF; cdr3_nt: TGTGCCAGCAGTTTCGTGGATGAGGTCGGGCAGTACTTC
clone_size: few; j_call: TRBJ1-2; d_call: -; v_call: TRBV15; cdr3_aa: CATSRVLNYGYTF; cdr3_nt: TGTGCCACCAGCAGAGTCCTAAACTATGGCTACACCTTC